The rows below give T cell receptor beta chains drawn from one sample of a study of cytotoxic CD8 clonotypes in ibrutinib-treated CLL. The method was immunoSEQ multiplex PCR; TCRdb's version includes in-frame clones alone and lacks a portion of them. The repertoire holds tens of thousands of clones, with 90% as singletons. Sequences were derived from PBMCs, sampled after 12 months of ibrutinib treatment. These receptors were taken from a human donor with chronic lymphocytic leukemia. Each CDR3 is given with its conserved first and last residue. D genes are given only for firm matches. Not all rows give a size; the values are once, few, many and, for expanded clones, a class.

TRBV15	.	TRBJ2-1	.	TGTGCCACCAGCAGAGATCCGGGACGGGGGAAGCAGTTCTTC	CATSRDPGRGKQFF
TRBV7-8	.	TRBJ1-1	.	TGTGCCAGCAGCTTAATTGTCTGGGGGGACGTAGCTTTCTTT	CASSLIVWGDVAFF
TRBV30	.	TRBJ1-2	.	TGTGCCTGGAGTGTAGGTGGCTATGGCTACACCTTC	CAWSVGGYGYTF
TRBV9	.	TRBJ2-1	TRBD2	TGTGCCAGCAGCCACCCTTCCGGACTAGCGCGAGACAATGAGCAGTTCTTC	CASSHPSGLARDNEQFF
TRBV29-1	.	TRBJ2-1	TRBD2	TGCAGCGACACTAGCGGGAGATACAATGAGCAGTTCTTC	CSDTSGRYNEQFF
TRBV7-6	.	TRBJ2-3	.	TGTGCCAGCAGCTTAGAGGTGTCGCCCGTGGATACGCAGTATTTT	CASSLEVSPVDTQYF
TRBV6-1	.	TRBJ2-2	TRBD1	TGTGCCAGCACCGGGACAGCCAACACCGGGGAGCTGTTTTTT	CASTGTANTGELFF
TRBV19	.	TRBJ2-5	TRBD2	TGTGCCAGTACAAGAAGTAGCGGGAGCTTACAGACCCAGTACTTC	CASTRSSGSLQTQYF
TRBV19	.	TRBJ2-1	TRBD2	TGTGCCAGTAGTATTAAGGGACTAGCGGGATCCTACAATGAGCAGTTCTTC	CASSIKGLAGSYNEQFF
TRBV18	.	TRBJ2-1	.	TGTGCCAGCTCACCACTAGGGGCGGACGACAATGAGCAGTTCTTC	CASSPLGADDNEQFF
TRBV5-6	.	TRBJ1-2	.	TGTGCCAGCAGCTTGAGGGGGGCCAGGATATCGGTTTATGGCTACACCTTC	CASSLRGARISVYGYTF
TRBV29-1	.	TRBJ1-1	.	TGCAGCGTTGCTGTCCAGGGCCCTGAAGCTTTCTTT	CSVAVQGPEAFF
TRBV30	.	TRBJ1-3	TRBD1	TGTGCCTGCACAGGGGCTGGAAACACCATATATTTT	CACTGAGNTIYF
TRBV25-1	.	TRBJ2-1	.	TGTGCCAGCAGTGACACCACCACCCTGGGGAATGAGCAGTTCTTC	CASSDTTTLGNEQFF
TRBV5-4	.	TRBJ2-7	.	TGTGCCAGCAGCTTGCGTTCCTTCGAGCAGTACTTC	CASSLRSFEQYF
TRBV19	.	TRBJ2-3	TRBD2	TGTGCCAGTAGTATTGGGGAGCTAGCGGGGTCCGCGTTTGAGGATACGCAGTATTTT	CASSIGELAGSAFEDTQYF
TRBV14	.	TRBJ2-3	.	TGTGCCAGCAGCCGACGCGTAGGGTGGACAGATACGCAGTATTTT	CASSRRVGWTDTQYF
TRBV28	.	TRBJ1-2	TRBD1	TGTGCCAGCCCCAAGGGACAGGCCATGAACTATGGCTACACCTTC	CASPKGQAMNYGYTF
TRBV6-5	once	TRBJ1-1	.	TGTGCCGGCTCGAGGGATCAGAACACTGAAGCTTTCTTT	CAGSRDQNTEAFF
TRBV7-9	.	TRBJ2-7	.	TGTGCCAGCAGCTTCGGGGGCTGGAGCTACGAGCAGTACTTC	CASSFGGWSYEQYF
TRBV27	.	TRBJ1-5	.	TGTGCCAGCAGTTTAAGAGGCGGTCAGCCCCAGCATTTT	CASSLRGGQPQHF
TRBV7-8	few	TRBJ2-7	TRBD2	TGTGCCAGCAGCCAGAGAGCGGGAACTCTCTACGAGCAGTACTTC	CASSQRAGTLYEQYF
TRBV18	.	TRBJ1-4	.	TGTGCCAGCTCACCGAGGGGCGATGGGGAAAAACTGTTTTTT	CASSPRGDGEKLFF
TRBV21-1	.	TRBJ2-5	.	TGTGCCAGCAGCAAAAACGAGGCAGGCCAATCCGGAGGGGAGACCCAGTACTTC	CASSKNEAGQSGGETQYF
TRBV11-3	.	TRBJ2-5	.	TGTGCCAGCAGCTTAGTGTTTACGGGGTCAGAGACCCAGTACTTC	CASSLVFTGSETQYF
TRBV19	.	TRBJ2-1	TRBD2	TGTGCCAGTAGTTTCTTAGCGGGAGTTGGCCACAATGAGCAGTTCTTC	CASSFLAGVGHNEQFF
TRBV18	.	TRBJ2-3	TRBD1	TGTGCCAGCTCACTCACAAGCCAGGGGGCCGGAGATACGCAGTATTTT	CASSLTSQGAGDTQYF
TRBV2	.	TRBJ1-1	.	TGTGCCAGCAGTGAAATGGGGAGGCGGACAAGTGAAGCTTTCTTT	CASSEMGRRTSEAFF
TRBV7-3	.	TRBJ2-3	.	TGTGCCAGCAGCTTAGTAGGGACAGATACGCAGTATTTT	CASSLVGTDTQYF
TRBV5-6	.	TRBJ1-4	TRBD1	TGTGCCAGCAGACATTCATCCGGGACAGGGCGCGAAAAACTGTTTTTT	CASRHSSGTGREKLFF
TRBV11-2	.	TRBJ2-5	TRBD2	TGTGCCAGCAGCTTCGCTAGCGGAAATCCGGGAGAGACCCAGTACTTC	CASSFASGNPGETQYF
TRBV7-2	.	TRBJ1-5	.	TGTGCCAGCAGCTTGAGCCTCGAGGCACGCCAGCCCCAGCATTTT	CASSLSLEARQPQHF
TRBV5-1	.	TRBJ2-1	TRBD2	TGCGCCAGCAGCCCAATGTTGGGGCTAGCGGTTTACAATGAGCAGTTCTTC	CASSPMLGLAVYNEQFF
TRBV5-4	.	TRBJ1-6	TRBD1	TGTGCCAGCAGCTTTCGACAGGGGGATAATTCACCCCTCCACTTT	CASSFRQGDNSPLHF
TRBV29-1	.	TRBJ2-5	TRBD1	TGCAGCGTTTCGTGGACAGGGTCGATCGAGACCCAGTACTTC	CSVSWTGSIETQYF
TRBV10-3	.	TRBJ2-7	.	TGTGCCATCGGGGGGACAGGCGTGCTAGCGGCGCGGCTCTACGAGCAGTACTTC	CAIGGTGVLAARLYEQYF
TRBV7-2	.	TRBJ2-7	.	TGTGCCAGCAGCTTACAGGGCCCCCTGAGGCACGAGCAGTACTTC	CASSLQGPLRHEQYF
TRBV5-6	.	TRBJ2-7	.	TGTGCCAGCAGCTTGGGTTCGGGGTTCGGCCACGAGCAGTACTTC	CASSLGSGFGHEQYF
TRBV18	.	TRBJ2-1	TRBD2	TGTGCCAGCTCACCGGGACTAGCGGGAGGGGTTTCCAATGAGCAGTTCTTC	CASSPGLAGGVSNEQFF
TRBV28	.	TRBJ1-5	.	TGTGCCAGCAGTTTAGCAGGGAACAATCAGCCCCAGCATTTT	CASSLAGNNQPQHF
TRBV2	.	TRBJ2-7	TRBD2	TGTGCCAGCAGTCGACTAGCTGGCGAGCAGTACTTC	CASSRLAGEQYF
TRBV19	.	TRBJ2-3	TRBD2	TGTGCCAGTAGTATTGGATCTAGCGGCGGTGGTTACACAGATACGCAGTATTTT	CASSIGSSGGGYTDTQYF
TRBV9	.	TRBJ1-2	.	TGTGCCAGCAGCGTTCGGGCAGGGGAGGAGGAGGGCTACACCTTC	CASSVRAGEEEGYTF
TRBV11-3	.	TRBJ2-5	TRBD2	TGTGCCAGCAGCCCCGCCTCGACTAGCTGGGGCGGTGGGACCCAGTACTTC	CASSPASTSWGGGTQYF
TRBV28	.	TRBJ1-3	TRBD1	TGTGCCAGCAGAGTCCCCCTGGGACAGGGGGTTGTCGGTGGAAACACCATATATTTT	CASRVPLGQGVVGGNTIYF
TRBV4-1	once	TRBJ2-7	TRBD2	TGCGCCAGCAGCCAAGATCGGGGGGGGATCTCCTACGAGCAGTACTTC	CASSQDRGGISYEQYF
TRBV7-2	.	TRBJ1-1	TRBD1	TGTGCCAGCAGCTCAGACAGGGGCTTCACTGAAGCTTTCTTT	CASSSDRGFTEAFF
TRBV6-9	.	TRBJ1-3	.	TGTGCCAGCAGTGAAACTGCCGGGGGCGGTGGAAACACCATATATTTT	CASSETAGGGGNTIYF
TRBV2	.	TRBJ2-5	.	TGTGCCAGCAGAGACTCGCGACAGTTGGAGGGCGAGACCCAGTACTTC	CASRDSRQLEGETQYF
TRBV28	.	TRBJ1-5	.	TGTGCCACCAACTCCCCGGGAAGGGGCAATCAGCCCCAGCATTTT	CATNSPGRGNQPQHF
TRBV28	once	TRBJ2-7	.	TGTGCCAGCAGTCCTATGGGGGAAAGCTACGAGCAGTACTTC	CASSPMGESYEQYF
TRBV5-1	.	TRBJ2-7	TRBD2	TGCGCCAGCAGCCGCACAACTGGGACTAGCGGGAGTTACGAGCAGTACTTC	CASSRTTGTSGSYEQYF
TRBV15	.	TRBJ2-7	.	TGTGCCACCAGCAGAGATTTCGACTCCCCGAGGGAGCAGTACTTC	CATSRDFDSPREQYF
TRBV11-3	.	TRBJ2-7	TRBD2	TGTGCCAGCAGCTCGGAACTAGCGGGGTCCTACGAGCAGTACTTC	CASSSELAGSYEQYF
TRBV6-5	.	TRBJ2-7	TRBD1	TGTGCCAGCAGTTACTCGGTGACAGGGATCGACTACGAGCAGTACTTC	CASSYSVTGIDYEQYF